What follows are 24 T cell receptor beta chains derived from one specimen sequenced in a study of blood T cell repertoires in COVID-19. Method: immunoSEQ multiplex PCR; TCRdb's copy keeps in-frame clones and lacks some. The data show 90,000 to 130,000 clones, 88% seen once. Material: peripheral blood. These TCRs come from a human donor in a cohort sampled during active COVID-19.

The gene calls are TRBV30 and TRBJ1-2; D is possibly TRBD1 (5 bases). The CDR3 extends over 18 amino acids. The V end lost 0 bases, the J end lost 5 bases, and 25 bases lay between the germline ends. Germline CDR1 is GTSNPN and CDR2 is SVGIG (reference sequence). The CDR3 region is CAWSVEAPGAGTPYGYTF. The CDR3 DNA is TGTGCCTGGAGTGTAGAGGCCCCTGGGGCAGGAACCCCGTATGGCTACACCTTC. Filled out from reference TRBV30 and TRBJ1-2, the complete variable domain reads SQTIHQWPATLVQPVGSPLSLECTVEGTSNPNLYWYRQAAGRGLQLLFYSVGIGQISSEVPQNLSASRPQDRQFILSSKKLLLSDSGFYLCAWSVEAPGAGTPYGYTFGSGTRLTVV.

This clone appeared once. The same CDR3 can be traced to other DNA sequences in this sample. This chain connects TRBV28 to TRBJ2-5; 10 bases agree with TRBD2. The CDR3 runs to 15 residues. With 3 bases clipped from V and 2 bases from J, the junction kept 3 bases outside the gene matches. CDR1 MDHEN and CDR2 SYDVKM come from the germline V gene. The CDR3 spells CASSFSSGGQETQYF. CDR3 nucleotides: TGTGCCAGCAGTTTCTCTAGCGGGGGTCAAGAGACCCAGTACTTC.

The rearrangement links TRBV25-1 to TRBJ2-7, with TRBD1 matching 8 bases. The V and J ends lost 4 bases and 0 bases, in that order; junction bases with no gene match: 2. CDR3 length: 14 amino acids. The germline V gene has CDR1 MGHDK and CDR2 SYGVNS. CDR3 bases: TGTGCCAGCAGTGCGACAGGGGACTCCTACGAGCAGTACTTC. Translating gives CASSATGDSYEQYF.

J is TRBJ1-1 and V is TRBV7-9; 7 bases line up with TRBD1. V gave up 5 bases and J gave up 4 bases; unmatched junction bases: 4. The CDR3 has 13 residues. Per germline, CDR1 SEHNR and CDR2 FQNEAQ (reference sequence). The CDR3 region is CASSTQGGTEAFF. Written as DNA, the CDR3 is TGTGCCAGCAGCACCCAGGGGGGCACTGAAGCTTTCTTT.

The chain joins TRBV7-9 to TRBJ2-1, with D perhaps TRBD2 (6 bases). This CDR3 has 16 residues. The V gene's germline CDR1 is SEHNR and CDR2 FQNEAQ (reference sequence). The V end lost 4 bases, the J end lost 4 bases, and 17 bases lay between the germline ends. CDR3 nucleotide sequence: TGTGCCAGCAGCTCCTCGGACTATAGATTTTACAATGAGCAGTTCTTC. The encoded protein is CASSSSDYRFYNEQFF.

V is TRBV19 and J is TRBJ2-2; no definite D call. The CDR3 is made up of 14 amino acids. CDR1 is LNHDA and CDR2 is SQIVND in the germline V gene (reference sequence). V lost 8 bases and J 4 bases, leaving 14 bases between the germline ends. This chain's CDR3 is CASHRAPSTGELFF. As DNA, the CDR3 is TGTGCCAGTCATCGAGCTCCGAGCACCGGGGAGCTGTTTTTT.

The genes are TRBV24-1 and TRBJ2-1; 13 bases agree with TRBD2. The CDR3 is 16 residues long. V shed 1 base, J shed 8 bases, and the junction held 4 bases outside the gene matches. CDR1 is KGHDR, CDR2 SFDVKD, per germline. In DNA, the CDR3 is TGTGCCACCAGTGATTTACGACTAGCGGGGGGTGATGAGCAGTTCTTC. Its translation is CATSDLRLAGGDEQFF.

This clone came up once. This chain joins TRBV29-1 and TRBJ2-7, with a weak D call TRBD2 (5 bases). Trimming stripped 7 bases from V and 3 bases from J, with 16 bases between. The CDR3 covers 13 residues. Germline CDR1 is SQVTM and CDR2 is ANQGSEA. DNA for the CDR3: TGCAGCGCCGGACTCGGGCTCAACTACGAGCAGTACTTC. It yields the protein CSAGLGLNYEQYF.

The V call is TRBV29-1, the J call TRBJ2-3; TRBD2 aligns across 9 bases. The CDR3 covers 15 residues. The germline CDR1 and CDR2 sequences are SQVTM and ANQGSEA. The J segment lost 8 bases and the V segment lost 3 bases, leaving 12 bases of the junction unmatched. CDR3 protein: CSVEGVAGADFTQYF. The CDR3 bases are TGCAGCGTTGAGGGGGTAGCGGGGGCCGACTTTACGCAGTATTTT.

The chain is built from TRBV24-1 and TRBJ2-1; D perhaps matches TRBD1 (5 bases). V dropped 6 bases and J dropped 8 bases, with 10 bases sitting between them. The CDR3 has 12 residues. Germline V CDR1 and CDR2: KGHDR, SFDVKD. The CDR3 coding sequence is TGTGCCACCAGTAGTAGGGGCGATGAGCAGTTCTTC. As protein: CATSSRGDEQFF.

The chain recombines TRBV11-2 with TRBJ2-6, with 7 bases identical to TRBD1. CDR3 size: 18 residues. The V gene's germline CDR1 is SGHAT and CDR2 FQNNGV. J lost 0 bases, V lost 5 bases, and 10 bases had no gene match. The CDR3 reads CASSPRQGTYSGANVLTF. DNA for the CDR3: TGTGCCAGCAGCCCCCGACAGGGAACTTACTCTGGGGCCAACGTCCTGACTTTC.

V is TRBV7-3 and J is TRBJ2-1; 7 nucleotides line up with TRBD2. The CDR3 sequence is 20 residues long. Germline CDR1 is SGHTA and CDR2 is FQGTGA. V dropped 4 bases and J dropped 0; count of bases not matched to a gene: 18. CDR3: CASSSIPRRREPSSYNEQFF. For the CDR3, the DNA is TGTGCCAGCAGCTCCATCCCCCGACGGCGGGAGCCAAGCTCCTACAATGAGCAGTTCTTC.

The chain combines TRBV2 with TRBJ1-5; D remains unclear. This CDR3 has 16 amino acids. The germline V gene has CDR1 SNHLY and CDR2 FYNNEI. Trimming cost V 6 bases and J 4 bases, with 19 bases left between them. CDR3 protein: CASSSATGLTNQPQHF. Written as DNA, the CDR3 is TGTGCCAGCAGCAGTGCGACTGGTTTAACGAATCAGCCCCAGCATTTT. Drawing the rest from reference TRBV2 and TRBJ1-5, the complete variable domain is EPEVTQTPSHQVTQMGQEVILRCVPISNHLYFYWYRQILGQKVEFLVSFYNNEISEKSEIFDDQFSVERPDGSNFTLKIRSTKLEDSAMYFCASSSATGLTNQPQHFGDGTRLSIL.

The CDR3 here is CASSLGGGLYGYTF. The CDR3 DNA reads as TGCGCCAGCAGCTTGGGCGGGGGGTTGTATGGCTACACCTTC. The chain couples TRBV5-1 to TRBJ1-2, with a weak D call TRBD1 (5 bases). V gave up 0 bases and J gave up 5 bases, with 11 bases separating them. Germline assignment: CDR1 SGHRS and CDR2 YFSETQ. The CDR3 extends over 14 amino acids.

The DNA of the CDR3 is TGTGCCAGCTCAGGATCCGGGGGCTCTGGAAACACCATATATTTT. Protein product: CASSGSGGSGNTIYF. This chain joins TRBV18 and TRBJ1-3, with D possibly TRBD1 on 5 matching bases. V gave up 5 bases and J gave up 0 bases, with 11 bases separating them. Germline V gene sequence: CDR1 KGHSH, CDR2 LQKENI. The CDR3 contains 15 residues.

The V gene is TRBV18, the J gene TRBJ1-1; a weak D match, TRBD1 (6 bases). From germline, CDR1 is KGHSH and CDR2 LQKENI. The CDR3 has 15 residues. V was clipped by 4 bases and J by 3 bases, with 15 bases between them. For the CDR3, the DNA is TGTGCCAGCTCACAGGGGTCAGGGGCGCACACTGAAGCTTTCTTT. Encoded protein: CASSQGSGAHTEAFF.

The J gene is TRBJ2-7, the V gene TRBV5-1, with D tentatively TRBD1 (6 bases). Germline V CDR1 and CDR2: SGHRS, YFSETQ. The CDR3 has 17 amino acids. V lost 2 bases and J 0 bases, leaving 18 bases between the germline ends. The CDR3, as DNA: TGCGCCAGCAGCTTAACCTCAGGGGTCCCCAGCTCCTACGAGCAGTACTTC. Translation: CASSLTSGVPSSYEQYF.

Here the CDR3 DNA reads TGCGCCAGCAGCTCGACCGGGGACTATGGCTACACCTTC. Translation: CASSSTGDYGYTF. The rearrangement joins TRBV5-1 to TRBJ1-2; no firm D call. The CDR3 consists of 13 residues. Per the germline V gene, CDR1 is SGHRS and CDR2 is YFSETQ. V gave up 3 bases and J gave up 3 bases, with 9 bases separating them.

The CDR3 DNA sequence: TGTGCCAGCAGTGACCAGTCGGCGGGAGGGGTAGAGGAAGATACGCAGTATTTT. Encoded protein: CASSDQSAGGVEEDTQYF. This rearrangement joins TRBV2 to TRBJ2-3; 9 bases are shared with TRBD2. Germline CDR1 SNHLY, CDR2 FYNNEI. This CDR3 has 18 residues. V lost 3 bases to trimming and J lost 5 bases; unmatched junction nucleotides: 15.

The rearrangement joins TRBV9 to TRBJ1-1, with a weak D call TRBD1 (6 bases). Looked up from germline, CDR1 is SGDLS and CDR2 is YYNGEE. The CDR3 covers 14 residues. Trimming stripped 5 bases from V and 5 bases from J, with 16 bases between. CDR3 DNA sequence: TGTGCCAGCAGTACGGCAACACAGGGTACTGAAGCTTTCTTT. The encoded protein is CASSTATQGTEAFF.

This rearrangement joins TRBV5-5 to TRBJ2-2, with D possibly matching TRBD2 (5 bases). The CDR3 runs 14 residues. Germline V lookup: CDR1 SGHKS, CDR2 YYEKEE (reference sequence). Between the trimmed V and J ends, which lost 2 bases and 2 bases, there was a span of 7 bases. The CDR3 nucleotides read TGTGCCAGCAGCTTTCGGGATAACACCGGGGAGCTGTTTTTT. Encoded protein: CASSFRDNTGELFF.

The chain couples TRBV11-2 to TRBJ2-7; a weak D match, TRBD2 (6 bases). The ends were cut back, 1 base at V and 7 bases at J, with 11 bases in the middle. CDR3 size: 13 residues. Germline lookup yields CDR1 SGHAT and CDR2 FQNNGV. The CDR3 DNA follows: TGTGCCAGCAGCTTAGCCCCTCTAGCGGAGCAGTACTTC. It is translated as CASSLAPLAEQYF.

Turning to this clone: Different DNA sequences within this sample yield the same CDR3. DNA of the CDR3: TGTGCCAGCAGCTCGGGACTAGCGGGAGGTTCCACAGATACGCAGTATTTT. It yields the protein CASSSGLAGGSTDTQYF. This chain connects TRBV5-8 to TRBJ2-3; 15 bases map to TRBD2. This CDR3 region has 17 residues. J was trimmed by 2 bases and V by 3 bases; bases with no gene match: 4. Germline V gene data show CDR1 as SGHTS and CDR2 as YDEGEE.

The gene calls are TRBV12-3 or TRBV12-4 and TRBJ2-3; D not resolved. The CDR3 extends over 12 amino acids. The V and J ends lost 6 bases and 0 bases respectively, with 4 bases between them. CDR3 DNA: TGTGCCAGCAGAACTAGCACAGATACGCAGTATTTT. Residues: CASRTSTDTQYF.